This passage covers 8 T cell receptor beta chains from one sample sequenced in a study of cytomegalovirus exposure and HLA in healthy donors. Sequencing used immunoSEQ multiplex PCR; TCRdb keeps in-frame clones, though not all of them. The sample yields about 71,000 clones, approximately 94% seen once. Sequenced sample: PBMCs. The receptors were gathered from a woman aged 18-35 years in good health and CMV-seronegative.

V usage is TRBV29-1 and J usage is TRBJ2-2, with 8 nucleotides matching TRBD1. J was trimmed by 5 bases and V by 5 bases; bases with no gene match: 4. The CDR3 is made up of 13 amino acids. Germline-derived CDR1 and CDR2 are SQVTM and ANQGSEA. CDR3 DNA sequence: TGCAGCGTTCTTGGACAGGGAACCGGGGAGCTGTTTTTT. Its protein product is CSVLGQGTGELFF.

V and J are TRBV7-2 and TRBJ1-5; a weak D match, TRBD1 (5 bases). The germline CDR1 and CDR2 sequences are SGHTA and FQGNSA. Trimming shortened V by 2 bases and J by 6 bases, and 14 bases separated the two germline ends. The CDR3 runs 15 residues. CDR3 bases: TGTGCCAGCAGCTTATTGTGGGGGGGGAGTCAGCCCCAGCATTTT. Translation gives CASSLLWGGSQPQHF.

The V call is TRBV6-1, the J call TRBJ2-7; D might be TRBD1 (5 bases). The CDR3 covers 15 residues. The V gene's germline CDR1 is MNHNS and CDR2 SASEGT. Trimming shortened V by 5 bases and J by 2 bases, and 16 bases separated the two germline ends. The CDR3 DNA follows: TGTGCCAGCAGTTTAGGGGCTAGAGGTCCCTACGAGCAGTACTTC. This encodes CASSLGARGPYEQYF.

The J gene is TRBJ1-5, the V gene TRBV4-2; the match to TRBD1 covers 7 bases. V lost 2 bases and J lost 4; bases outside the gene matches: 8. Per germline, CDR1 LGHNA and CDR2 YNFKEQ. The CDR3 covers 16 residues. CDR3 region: CASSQNRQGLNQPQHF. The CDR3 DNA follows: TGTGCCAGCAGCCAAAATAGACAGGGTTTGAATCAGCCCCAGCATTTT.

The chain recombines TRBV4-3 with TRBJ2-6, with a weak D call TRBD2 (6 bases). CDR1 is LGHNA and CDR2 is YSLEER in the germline V gene. This CDR3 contains 16 residues. The germline V and J ends were trimmed by 0 bases and 4 bases, with 10 bases remaining between them. Written as DNA, the CDR3 is TGCGCCAGCAGCCAAGAGGAGGGATTGGGGGCCAACGTCCTGACTTTC. This encodes CASSQEEGLGANVLTF.

The genes are TRBV11-2 and TRBJ2-1; 10 bases line up with TRBD2. The length of the CDR3 is 13 residues. Germline V gives CDR1 SGHAT, CDR2 FQNNGV. V trimming: 10 bases; J trimming: 8 bases; junction bases outside the gene matches: 8. CDR3 protein: CANRASGRDEQFF. The CDR3 DNA is TGTGCCAACAGGGCTAGCGGGAGAGATGAGCAGTTCTTC.

J is TRBJ2-1 and V is TRBV9; 12 bases fit TRBD2. The CDR3 covers 18 residues. Germline CDR1 is SGDLS and CDR2 is YYNGEE. V lost 0 bases and J lost 5; bases outside the gene matches: 9. CDR3: CASSVALAGGPLDNEQFF. The CDR3 nucleotides are TGTGCCAGCAGCGTAGCTCTAGCGGGAGGGCCGTTAGACAATGAGCAGTTCTTC. The full variable domain, rest sourced from reference TRBV9 and TRBJ2-1, is DSGVTQTPKHLITATGQRVTLRCSPRSGDLSVYWYQQSLDQGLQFLIQYYNGEERAKGNILERFSAQQFPDLHSELNLSSLELGDSALYFCASSVALAGGPLDNEQFFGPGTRLTVL.

The V gene is TRBV19, the J gene TRBJ1-5; 10 bases fit TRBD1. Germline assignment: CDR1 LNHDA and CDR2 SQIVND (reference sequence). V lost 4 bases to trimming and J lost 7 bases; unmatched junction nucleotides: 10. The CDR3 spans 16 residues. DNA of the CDR3: TGTGCCAGTAGTAAGGGAGGTGGGACAGGGGACCAGCCCCAGCATTTT. This sequence encodes CASSKGGGTGDQPQHF.